The present TCR beta chain was sequenced within a study of T cells in Graves' hyperthyroidism and ophthalmopathy (dated by TCRdb to between 2018 and 2021). Background for the entire study: Peripheral blood samples were taken at initial diagnosis, before any treatment was given. The study also compared thyroid tissue and blood T-cell repertoires from about six Graves' hyperthyroidism patients. TCR V-J signatures able to tell the groups apart were searched for in a discovery cohort of more than 90 patients, of whom 43 had Graves' ophthalmopathy and around 56 had stable Graves' hyperthyroidism. The roughly 90 discovery patients were divided at random into training and test sets in a 7:3 ratio. TCR Vbeta CDR3 sequencing of 120 to 150 peripheral blood samples (roughly 43 ophthalmopathy, roughly 74 hyperthyroidism and about 17 progressor patients) is reported in the paper. After blood sampling, hyperthyroidism patients were treated with methimazole at a starting dose of 30 mg daily, and ophthalmopathy patients were treated with high-dose intravenous methylprednisolone. Whether ophthalmopathy could be predicted prospectively was tested in an independent validation cohort made up of 18 hyperthyroidism patients plus 17 patients who later progressed to ophthalmopathy.

A patient counted as having stable Graves' hyperthyroidism if no progression to ophthalmopathy occurred over 18 months of follow-up. The hyperthyroidism patients were between 18 and 65 years old and newly diagnosed, with a disease duration of less than 2 months. Exclusion was applied to patients with uncontrolled infections, other autoimmune diseases, pregnancy or lactation. Diagnoses were established on the basis of clinical symptoms, serum thyroxine and TRAb, thyroid ultrasound, and orbital computed tomography. Ficoll-Paque density gradient centrifugation was used to isolate PBMCs from 8 to 10 ml of fresh peripheral blood. Total RNA was extracted using Trizol reagent, and RNA quality was assessed on an Agilent 2100 Bioanalyzer. General conclusions and limits of the study: In validation, progression to ophthalmopathy was predicted by the model with roughly 71% sensitivity and 72.22% specificity, a median of about 6 months before onset. Sample size was not statistically predetermined, and investigators were not blinded to group allocation. In cross-validation, a model built on a 13 V-J signature told ophthalmopathy apart from stable hyperthyroidism with just under 90% sensitivity and around 81% specificity, and in testing the same model reached 80%/75%. Most expanded thyroid clonotypes (frequency above 0.001) were also detected in blood, a finding suggesting that blood repertoires may reflect thyroid immune responses.

This clonotype was recorded at least ten times. The antigen it recognizes is unknown. No base-level quality is on record; no much larger clone is a single base apart. The TCR beta CDR3 regions were amplified from the RNA transcripts. The TCR CDR3 was subjected to a first round of RT-PCR using the HTBI primer set and the Qiagen OneStep RT-PCR kit. The libraries were constructed in a second round of multiplex PCR and then size-selected and purified. Paired-end sequencing of the libraries was performed with 100 bp reads on an Illumina HiSeq2000. In the original analysis: Raw data were processed with SOAPnuke, discarding reads with adapters, uncalled bases, mean Phred below 15, or no exact constant-primer or identifier match. High-quality paired reads were merged with COPE v1.2.5, and unique nucleotide sequences were defined as clonotypes. MiTCR v1.1 was used to align clonotypes to the IMGT TRBV, TRBD and TRBJ reference segments. Analysis was restricted to V-J combinations with a frequency above 0.0001, which covered about 99% of repertoires. The TCS score was defined as the ratio of F50 (clonal expansion) to E x V (chaos), calculated using BLOSUM62-based TCRdist between CDR3 peptides within each V-J. Welch's t-statistics and random forest reduced around 520 V-J features to about 13, which were used in a naive Bayes classifier (R e1071). In-frame beta chains were kept once TCRdb had trimmed the public reads at Q25 with fastp and called clones with MiXCR. Every distinct CDR3 protein forms one entry, paired with its most common genes and DNA. These V and J calls are TCRdb output, not the study's own analysis. The sample table lists 540,000 or so distinct CDR3 sequences, approximately 14% of them with a count of one. The ten largest clones capture roughly 7.3% of the sample.

The germline V gene (reference sequence) sets CDR1 to LGHDT and CDR2 to YNNKEL. Including the terminal cysteine and phenylalanine, the CDR3 comprises 14 residues. Of the read, only the CDR3 DNA is kept; its 42 bases are in frame from base 1. V has 3 bases trimmed and J has 6 bases trimmed; junction bases matching no gene number 4. The sequence derives from a woman aged 25 to 39 with Graves' hyperthyroidism. Sequenced sample: blood. The V gene is TRBV3-1 and the J gene is TRBJ2-3, with 9 bases matching TRBD2. The bases read TGTGCCAGCAGCCATAGCGGGAGAGGGGATACGCAGTATTTT. This is translated as CASSHSGRGDTQYF.